This TCR beta chain was identified during a study of cytomegalovirus exposure and HLA in healthy donors. The donors, nominally healthy at sampling, likely had unrecorded immune exposures. PCR primers comprised 60 Vbeta and 13 Jbeta primers. Sequencing was performed with immunoSEQ multiplex PCR; in TCRdb, only in-frame clones are kept and a portion is missing. The sample has approximately 240,000 clones; 70% to 85% are singletons. Trimming took off 3 bases at V and 12 bases at J, with 11 bases between the two ends. The germline V gene encodes CDR1 ENHRY and CDR2 SYGVKD. CDR3 size: 12 residues. In its sample, this clone was seen a few times.

V is TRBV10-3 and J is TRBJ1-4, with D unresolved. Sample: PBMCs. The receptor was derived from a woman between 40 and 55 years old in good health and CMV-seronegative. In nucleotides, the CDR3 is TGTGCCATCAGTGAAGAGGGTTCGGAACTGTTTTTT. This encodes CAISEEGSELFF.